Included here is one T cell receptor beta chain sequence, with context. What it recognizes is unknown. This sample was taken from a study of blood T cells in healthy people across ages. Primed by a sample-barcoded 5' primer and a J-beta primer mix, a second PCR proceeded for 7 to 11 cycles. MiXCR, run by TCRdb on the 5' RACE reads, gives a single entry per CDR3 protein. The sample lists around 1.5 million distinct CDR3 sequences, about 35% occurring once. Peripheral blood was drawn, about 9.7 milliliters per donor. Samples each yielded at least 5 micrograms of total RNA. Study-wide results and caveats: Roughly linearly, TCR beta diversity per million T cells fell as age increased. More naive CD4+ cells and higher diversity were found in long-lived than in aged donors.

The CDR3 spans 15 residues. The germline V gene has CDR1 SGHRS and CDR2 YFSETQ. The ends were cut back, 0 bases at V and 5 bases at J, with 12 bases in the middle. The chain joins TRBV5-1 to TRBJ2-1, with D perhaps being TRBD1 or TRBD2 (6 bases each). The sample was blood. The receptor comes from a woman in her 30s in good health. This CDR3 is CASSLEGGKNNEQFF. Here the CDR3 DNA reads TGCGCCAGCAGCTTGGAAGGGGGGAAGAACAATGAGCAGTTCTTC.